This passage covers 21 T cell receptor beta chains from one sample sequenced in a study of blood T cell repertoires in COVID-19. TCRdb's copy holds only in-frame clones and misses some; the assay was immunoSEQ multiplex PCR. The sample has 10,000 to 15,000 clones, approximately 80% seen once. The sequenced sample was peripheral blood. The receptor set was obtained from a man aged 35 to 55 with active or convalescent COVID-19.

The J gene is TRBJ2-3, the V gene TRBV9, with D unresolved. Trimming removed 3 bases at V and 5 bases at J, with 10 bases between. The CDR3 spans 13 residues. CDR1 and CDR2 from the germline V gene are SGDLS and YYNGEE. As DNA, the CDR3 is TGTGCCAGCAGCGCCCGGAGACTAGATACGCAGTATTTT. Protein product: CASSARRLDTQYF.

This chain links TRBV3-1 (or the pseudogene TRBV3-2) with TRBJ1-2, with no clear D. The CDR3 loop spans 15 amino acids. Trimming removed 4 bases from V and 4 bases from J, with 16 bases in between. Germline V gene sequence: CDR1 LGHDT, CDR2 YNNKEL (reference sequence). DNA of the CDR3: TGTGCCAGCAGCCTCGGGATCCCGGTCCCCTATGGCTACACCTTC. As protein: CASSLGIPVPYGYTF.

The genes are TRBV24-1 and TRBJ2-3, with TRBD2 matching 13 bases. V was clipped by 2 bases and J by 2 bases; unmatched bases: 6. The CDR3 length is 18 residues. Germline loops: CDR1 KGHDR, CDR2 SFDVKD. The CDR3 region has the DNA TGTGCCACCAGTGATTCGGGACTAGCGGGGCTATCCACAGATACGCAGTATTTT. It encodes CATSDSGLAGLSTDTQYF.

The chain is built from TRBV2 and TRBJ1-5; D gene uncertain. The CDR3 is 16 amino acids. Germline V gene data show CDR1 as SNHLY and CDR2 as FYNNEI. Trimming took 5 bases from V and 1 from J, leaving 15 bases between them. This CDR3 is CASSPGRMRSNQPQHF. CDR3 DNA sequence: TGTGCCAGCAGTCCCGGGAGGATGAGGAGCAATCAGCCCCAGCATTTT.

This chain uses TRBV3-1 (or the pseudogene TRBV3-2) with TRBJ2-7; 9 bases map to TRBD1. The CDR3 sequence is 14 residues long. After removal of 6 bases from V and 4 bases from J, the junction contained 7 bases not matched to a gene. Germline assignment: CDR1 LGHDT and CDR2 YNNKEL (reference sequence). The CDR3 protein is CASSSGTGRYEQYF. The CDR3 region has the DNA TGTGCCAGCAGTTCCGGGACAGGGCGGTACGAGCAGTACTTC.

The genes are TRBV2 and TRBJ1-2; 8 positions match TRBD1. With 3 bases clipped from V and 8 bases from J, the junction kept 8 bases outside the gene matches. Germline V CDR1 and CDR2: SNHLY, FYNNEI. The CDR3 totals 14 residues. In DNA, the CDR3 is TGTGCCAGCAGTGAGGGGCAGGGGGCGTGGGGCTACACCTTC. Translation gives CASSEGQGAWGYTF. Looking up the rest from reference TRBV2 and TRBJ1-2 gives the full variable domain: EPEVTQTPSHQVTQMGQEVILRCVPISNHLYFYWYRQILGQKVEFLVSFYNNEISEKSEIFDDQFSVERPDGSNFTLKIRSTKLEDSAMYFCASSEGQGAWGYTFGSGTRLTVV.

This chain joins TRBV24-1 and TRBJ1-1; D call uncertain. Germline V gene data show CDR1 as KGHDR and CDR2 as SFDVKD. Trimming cost V 5 bases and J 1 base, with 13 bases left between them. This CDR3 is built from 15 residues. The CDR3 nucleotides are TGTGCCACCAGTGTTTGGAGTCACCCGAACACTGAAGCTTTCTTT. Its protein product is CATSVWSHPNTEAFF.

This sequence joins TRBV29-1 and TRBJ2-2; TRBD1 might be the D (5 bases). The CDR3 spans 13 residues. The V end was cut by 5 bases, the J end by 4 bases, with 11 bases between. Germline V gives CDR1 SQVTM, CDR2 ANQGSEA. In DNA, the CDR3 is TGCAGCGTTAAAAGGACAACCACCGGGGAGCTGTTTTTT. It is translated as CSVKRTTTGELFF.

This chain joins TRBV19 and TRBJ2-6; tentative D call: TRBD1 (6 bases). The length of the CDR3 is 15 residues. V lost 6 bases and J 2 bases, leaving 11 bases between the germline ends. CDR1 and CDR2 from the germline V gene are LNHDA and SQIVND (reference sequence). The CDR3 region has the DNA TGTGCCAGTAGCACTTCAGGGGCTGGGGCCAACGTCCTGACTTTC. Translation: CASSTSGAGANVLTF.

The chain is built from TRBV7-2 and TRBJ2-3, with TRBD1 identical over 11 bases. The CDR3 length is 17 residues. Germline values: CDR1 SGHTA, CDR2 FQGNSA. J gave up 2 bases and V 5 bases, and 9 bases lay outside the gene matches. CDR3 coding DNA: TGTGCCAGCAGCACACCGGACAGGGGGCGGGTCACAGATACGCAGTATTTT. Protein sequence: CASSTPDRGRVTDTQYF.

This chain connects TRBV4-1 to TRBJ2-1; TRBD2 is a possible D gene (5 bases). The CDR3 spans 13 residues. In germline, CDR1 is MGHRA, CDR2 YSYEKL. With 4 bases removed from V and 3 bases from J, the gap between germline ends came to 7 bases. The CDR3 bases are TGCGCCAGCAGCCCAACTAGCTACAATGAGCAGTTCTTC. Amino acid sequence: CASSPTSYNEQFF.

The V and J genes are TRBV6-1 and TRBJ2-2; D is possibly TRBD2 (7 bases). The germline V and J ends were trimmed by 0 bases and 7 bases, with 12 bases remaining between them. The CDR3 extends over 15 amino acids. Germline-derived CDR1 and CDR2 are MNHNS and SASEGT. The DNA for the CDR3 is TGTGCCAGCAGTGAAGCGGGGGGGCGAAGCGGGGAGCTGTTTTTT. It yields the protein CASSEAGGRSGELFF.

This chain joins TRBV29-1 and TRBJ2-6; 7 nucleotides match TRBD2. Losses at the gene ends were 7 bases for V and 2 bases for J; bases not matched to a gene: 11. Germline CDR1 reads SQVTM; CDR2 reads ANQGSEA. The CDR3 is made up of 16 amino acids. As DNA, the CDR3 is TGCAGCGCTGTCAGGCAGGGAGGGACTGGGGCCAACGTCCTGACTTTC. Its translation: CSAVRQGGTGANVLTF.

The chain joins TRBV19 to TRBJ1-2; 8 bases fit TRBD1. Looked up from germline, CDR1 is LNHDA and CDR2 is SQIVND (reference sequence). V lost 6 bases to trimming and J lost 4 bases; unmatched junction nucleotides: 4. The CDR3 contains 13 residues. In DNA form, the CDR3 reads TGTGCCAGTAGCGGACAGGGTCCCTATGGCTACACCTTC. It specifies CASSGQGPYGYTF. Together with reference TRBV19 and TRBJ1-2, the CDR3 gives the full variable domain: DGGITQSPKYLFRKEGQNVTLSCEQNLNHDAMYWYRQDPGQGLRLIYYSQIVNDFQKGDIAEGYSVSREKKESFPLTVTSAQKNPTAFYLCASSGQGPYGYTFGSGTRLTVV.

CDR3 nucleotide sequence: TGTGCCACCAAAGGGAGGGGACAGGGAAATCAGCCCCAGCATTTT. Translating gives CATKGRGQGNQPQHF. The chain has TRBV19 and TRBJ1-5; 9 nucleotides align to TRBD1. V gave up 10 bases and J gave up 4 bases; unmatched junction bases: 11. CDR3 length equals 15 residues. Germline V gene sequence: CDR1 LNHDA, CDR2 SQIVND (reference sequence).

V and J are TRBV19 and TRBJ1-2, with a possible D match to TRBD1 (5 bases). V lost 4 bases and J 7 bases, leaving 16 bases between the germline ends. The CDR3 consists of 14 residues. CDR1 is LNHDA, CDR2 SQIVND, per germline (reference sequence). As DNA, the CDR3 is TGTGCCAGTAGTAAAGGGTCCGGGGGGACTGGCTACACCTTC. Its protein product is CASSKGSGGTGYTF.

The DNA for the CDR3 is TGCGCCAGCAGCTTGGCCGGGGGAGTGACCCAGTACTTC. Its protein product is CASSLAGGVTQYF. The V call is TRBV5-1, the J call TRBJ2-5, with D possibly TRBD2 on 6 matching bases. V was shortened by 0 bases and J by 7 bases, with 10 bases between the two germline ends. Per the germline V gene, CDR1 is SGHRS and CDR2 is YFSETQ. The CDR3 runs to 13 residues.

The V and J genes are TRBV24-1 and TRBJ2-7; TRBD1 matches at 9 bases. Germline V gene data show CDR1 as KGHDR and CDR2 as SFDVKD. V lost 3 bases, J lost 4 bases, and 6 bases stayed unmatched. The CDR3 loop spans 15 amino acids. CDR3 loop: CATSDPRDREYEQYF. The CDR3 DNA sequence: TGTGCCACCAGTGATCCGCGGGACAGGGAGTACGAGCAGTACTTC.

The chain joins TRBV7-9 to TRBJ2-7, with 9 bases that match TRBD2. Per the germline V gene, CDR1 is SEHNR and CDR2 is FQNEAQ (reference sequence). V dropped 7 bases and J dropped 3; count of bases not matched to a gene: 13. This CDR3 spans 16 amino acids. The CDR3 DNA is TGTGCCAGCACCAAAGGGGCTAGCGGGGCCAACTACGAGCAGTACTTC. It is translated as CASTKGASGANYEQYF.

The V gene is TRBV5-5, the J gene TRBJ2-3; 9 positions agree with TRBD2. Trimming at V came to 4 bases and at J to 6 bases, leaving 12 bases not matched to a gene. CDR1 and CDR2 (germline): SGHKS, YYEKEE (reference sequence). The CDR3 consists of 16 residues. The CDR3 loop reads CASSPGVAGVGDTQYF. In nucleotides, the CDR3 is TGTGCCAGCAGCCCCGGGGTAGCGGGGGTTGGGGATACGCAGTATTTT. The full variable domain, completed using reference TRBV5-5 and TRBJ2-3, is DAGVTQSPTHLIKTRGQQVTLRCSPISGHKSVSWYQQVLGQGPQFIFQYYEKEERGRGNFPDRFSARQFPNYSSELNVNALLLGDSALYLCASSPGVAGVGDTQYFGPGTRLTVL.

The V and J genes are TRBV11-3 and TRBJ1-2, with 10 nucleotides matching TRBD1. V gave up 0 bases and J gave up 6 bases; unmatched junction bases: 16. The CDR3 spans 19 residues. Germline V gives CDR1 SGHNT, CDR2 YENEEA. CDR3 sequence (DNA): TGTGCCAGCAGCTTAGAAAGTCCCGGGACAGGGGTCTCCAAGGATGGCTACACCTTC. As protein: CASSLESPGTGVSKDGYTF.